The 27 T cell receptor beta chains presented below share a single source sample, sequenced in a study of CD8+CD57+ T cells in acquired aplastic anemia. Profiling that covered TCR beta VDJ and CDR3 relied on genomic DNA as its template. A single record per CDR3 protein comes from TCRdb applying MiXCR to the reads. The profile shows under 200,000 distinct CDR3 sequences, approximately 40% of them singletons. Source material: sorted CD4+, CD8+, or CD8+CD57+ T cells (not recorded which) from PBMCs. These receptor sequences come from a human donor in good health.

The sample holds many counts of this clonotype. The chain joins TRBV7-2 to TRBJ2-5; 7 bases agree with TRBD2. There are 15 residues in the CDR3. The V gene's germline CDR1 is SGHTA and CDR2 FQGNSA. The V gene end was trimmed by 5 bases and the J gene end by 7 bases; junction bases not matched to a gene: 13. CDR3 sequence reads: CASSPHGRGIGTQYF. As DNA, the CDR3 is TGTGCCAGCAGCCCCCATGGGCGGGGGATTGGGACCCAGTACTTC.

This chain connects TRBV29-1 to TRBJ1-4; D is undetermined. This CDR3 region has 14 residues. The V gene's germline CDR1 is SQVTM and CDR2 ANQGSEA. V lost 6 bases and J lost 6, with 17 bases in between. The CDR3 nucleotides read TGCAGCGTCCTCGGAGGGATTGGTTATGAAAAACTGTTTTTT. The encoded protein is CSVLGGIGYEKLFF.

This clonotype was found many times. The chain couples TRBV9 to TRBJ2-7; 8 positions agree with TRBD2. J was trimmed by 6 bases and V by 0 bases; bases with no gene match: 11. The CDR3 is 16 residues long. Germline V gene data show CDR1 as SGDLS and CDR2 as YYNGEE. CDR3 region: CASSVELSGGPSEQYF. CDR3 sequence (DNA): TGTGCCAGCAGCGTAGAGTTATCGGGAGGGCCGAGCGAGCAGTACTTC.

This rearrangement joins TRBV4-3 to TRBJ2-7, with D possibly called TRBD1 or TRBD2 (5 bases each). Germline V gene sequence: CDR1 LGHNA, CDR2 YSLEER. Between the trimmed V and J ends, which lost 4 bases and 3 bases, there was a span of 13 bases. This CDR3 spans 14 amino acids. The CDR3 nucleotides read TGCGCCAGCAGCCCAGGGCTGGGGGTCTACGAGCAGTACTTC. Translated, it gives CASSPGLGVYEQYF.

The chain uses TRBV6-1 and TRBJ1-1, with TRBD1 identical over 9 bases. Germline-derived CDR1 and CDR2 are MNHNS and SASEGT. V dropped 3 bases and J dropped 8; count of bases not matched to a gene: 7. The CDR3 runs to 14 residues. DNA of the CDR3: TGTGCCAGCAGTGAGGACAGGGGAGCTTGGGAAGCTTTCTTT. Translated: CASSEDRGAWEAFF.

The chain uses TRBV29-1 and TRBJ1-2; 7 nucleotides match TRBD1. The CDR3 runs to 13 residues. Germline V CDR1 and CDR2: SQVTM, ANQGSEA. V was clipped by 7 bases and J by 4 bases; unmatched bases: 9. For the CDR3, the DNA is TGCAGCGATTCAGGACAGGAAGGCTATGGCTACACCTTC. Residues: CSDSGQEGYGYTF.

This clonotype was counted at least ten times. The chain employs TRBV20-1 and TRBJ1-3; 10 bases line up with TRBD1. From germline, CDR1 is DFQATT and CDR2 SNEGSKA (reference sequence). With V trimmed by 6 bases and J by 2 bases, 10 bases remained unmatched. The CDR3 has 16 amino acids. The CDR3 loop reads CSAHIPGQGAGNTIYF. The CDR3 nucleotides read TGCAGTGCCCATATCCCCGGACAGGGGGCTGGAAACACCATATATTTT.

This clonotype was seen at least ten times. V gene TRBV5-5 combines with J gene TRBJ2-7; 7 bases map to TRBD1. Trimming removed 4 bases from V and 3 bases from J; junction bases left unmatched: 13. This CDR3 has 16 amino acids. Germline CDR1 is SGHKS and CDR2 is YYEKEE (reference sequence). CDR3 sequence (DNA): TGTGCCAGCAGCAAAACCACCGGGACAGTCAACTACGAGCAGTACTTC. This encodes CASSKTTGTVNYEQYF.

This clonotype has at least ten counts. V and J are TRBV20-1 and TRBJ2-7; 9 bases are shared with TRBD1. After removal of 6 bases from V and 3 bases from J, the junction contained 6 bases not matched to a gene. Germline CDR1 reads DFQATT; CDR2 reads SNEGSKA (reference sequence). The CDR3 runs to 13 residues. The CDR3 reads CSAEQGAGYEQYF. In DNA, the CDR3 is TGCAGTGCGGAACAGGGGGCTGGCTACGAGCAGTACTTC.

This clonotype appeared many times. The J gene is TRBJ1-2, the V gene TRBV30, with a weak D call TRBD1 (5 bases). V was trimmed by 2 bases and J by 6 bases, leaving 13 bases between them. Germline values: CDR1 GTSNPN, CDR2 SVGIG (reference sequence). The CDR3 runs to 13 residues. The CDR3 sequence is CAWSRGWGDGYTF. The DNA of the CDR3 is TGTGCCTGGAGTAGGGGCTGGGGTGATGGCTACACCTTC.

This chain uses TRBV7-9 with TRBJ2-3; TRBD2 is a possible D gene (6 bases). In germline, CDR1 is SEHNR, CDR2 FQNEAQ (reference sequence). Between the trimmed V and J ends, which lost 10 bases and 5 bases, there was a span of 19 bases. This CDR3 region has 14 residues. The CDR3: CAIPLGGSVDTQYF. CDR3 bases: TGTGCCATACCCCTTGGGGGGTCGGTAGATACGCAGTATTTT.

This clonotype was observed at least ten times. The chain carries TRBV16 and TRBJ1-6, with a weak D call TRBD1 (6 bases). The V and J ends lost 5 bases and 6 bases respectively, with 14 bases between them. Germline V gives CDR1 KGHSY, CDR2 FQNENV. The CDR3 sequence is 15 residues long. CDR3 nucleotide sequence: TGTGCCAGCAGCAGAAACAGGGTTGGTAATTCACCCCTCCACTTT. Protein: CASSRNRVGNSPLHF.

The sample holds many counts of this clonotype. The rearrangement links TRBV7-8 to TRBJ2-6, with 7 bases lining up with TRBD1. Trimming took 5 bases from V and 0 from J; bases not matched to a gene: 10. The CDR3 consists of 18 residues. Per germline, CDR1 SGHVS and CDR2 FQNEAQ. CDR3 nucleotides: TGTGCCAGCAGCCTTCGGGACAGTGGATTCTCTGGGGCCAACGTCCTGACTTTC. Amino acids: CASSLRDSGFSGANVLTF.

This clonotype has a count of ten or more. This chain joins TRBV5-1 and TRBJ2-6; D perhaps matches TRBD1 (6 bases). This CDR3 spans 15 amino acids. In germline, CDR1 is SGHRS, CDR2 YFSETQ. V was clipped by 5 bases and J by 0 bases, with 9 bases between them. The CDR3 region has the DNA TGCGCCAGCAGTGAAGGGGGCTCTGGGGCCAACGTCCTGACTTTC. The encoded protein is CASSEGGSGANVLTF.

The chain is built from TRBV12-3 or TRBV12-4 and TRBJ1-6; TRBD1 matches at 9 bases. J was trimmed by 7 bases and V by 6 bases; bases with no gene match: 7. There are 15 residues in the CDR3. The CDR3 sequence: CASRPGGQGNSPLHF. In nucleotides, the CDR3 is TGTGCCAGCAGGCCAGGGGGACAGGGCAATTCACCCCTCCACTTT.

The chain recombines TRBV25-1 with TRBJ2-3; no firm D call. V lost 4 bases and J lost 1, with 6 bases in between. CDR1 and CDR2 (germline): MGHDK, SYGVNS. This CDR3 has 13 amino acids. The CDR3 region is CASSVFGTDTQYF. The CDR3 bases are TGTGCCAGCAGTGTTTTTGGCACAGATACGCAGTATTTT. Full variable domain (outside the CDR3, taken from reference TRBV25-1 and TRBJ2-3): EADIYQTPRYLVIGTGKKITLECSQTMGHDKMYWYQQDPGMELHLIHYSYGVNSTEKGDLSSESTVSRIRTEHFPLTLESARPSHTSQYLCASSVFGTDTQYFGPGTRLTVL.

This clonotype was picked up many times. The chain recombines TRBV19 with TRBJ2-1; D is unresolved. From germline, CDR1 is LNHDA and CDR2 SQIVND (reference sequence). This CDR3 comprises 16 residues. V shed 7 bases and J shed 0 bases, with 16 bases lying between them. The CDR3 loop is CASTVRAVGSYNEQFF. The CDR3 DNA is TGTGCCAGTACCGTCCGGGCCGTGGGCTCCTACAATGAGCAGTTCTTC. Full variable domain (outside the CDR3, taken from reference TRBV19 and TRBJ2-1): DGGITQSPKYLFRKEGQNVTLSCEQNLNHDAMYWYRQDPGQGLRLIYYSQIVNDFQKGDIAEGYSVSREKKESFPLTVTSAQKNPTAFYLCASTVRAVGSYNEQFFGPGTRLTVL.

This chain uses TRBV10-2 with TRBJ2-7; D unresolved. V dropped 2 bases and J dropped 2 bases, with 4 bases sitting between them. This CDR3 contains 12 residues. Per germline, CDR1 WSHSY and CDR2 SAAADI. The CDR3 reads CASSEIPYEQYF. The CDR3 bases are TGCGCCAGCAGTGAGATCCCCTACGAGCAGTACTTC.

For this clonotype: The junction does not match germline at one end; this may be a read error. The CDR3 coding sequence is TGTGCTAGCAGCTTGGCCTTTAATGGCGGGGAGCTGTTTTTT. This encodes CASSLAFNGGELFF. The chain combines TRBV7-7 with TRBJ2-2; D remains ambiguous. The CDR3 runs to 14 residues. Per germline, CDR1 SSHAT and CDR2 FNYEAQ (reference sequence).

This clonotype was counted only a few times. CDR3 sequence: CASRTVREQFF. As DNA, the CDR3 is TGTGCCAGCCGGACGGTCCGGGAGCAGTTCTTC. The chain employs TRBV28 and TRBJ2-1, with D unclear. Germline CDR1 is MDHEN and CDR2 is SYDVKM. V was pared by 8 bases and J by 10 bases, with 12 bases between. The CDR3 runs to 11 residues.

J is TRBJ1-5 and V is TRBV27; 7 nucleotides align to TRBD1. Trimming removed 7 bases from V and 0 bases from J; junction bases left unmatched: 9. The CDR3 loop spans 16 amino acids. Germline V gene data show CDR1 as MNHEY and CDR2 as SMNVEV (reference sequence). CDR3 in DNA: TGTGCCAGCAAATCAGGGGGGTGGTATAGCAATCAGCCCCAGCATTTT. It translates to CASKSGGWYSNQPQHF.

This clonotype appeared many times. The CDR3 nucleotides are TGCAGTGCCGCATTCGGGCAGGGGAATTCACCCCTCCACTTT. Translating gives CSAAFGQGNSPLHF. The chain couples TRBV20-1 to TRBJ1-6; D may be TRBD1 (6 bases). The CDR3 runs 14 residues. V lost 6 bases and J lost 7, with 16 bases in between. In germline, CDR1 is DFQATT, CDR2 SNEGSKA (reference sequence).

The chain is built from TRBV28 and TRBJ1-1; 10 bases agree with TRBD1. V lost 8 bases to trimming and J lost 5 bases; unmatched junction nucleotides: 11. The CDR3 totals 15 residues. The germline gives CDR1 MDHEN, CDR2 SYDVKM. The CDR3 sequence: CASPSRTGGGTEAFF. CDR3 coding DNA: TGTGCCAGCCCATCCCGGACAGGGGGTGGTACTGAAGCTTTCTTT. Based on the CDR3 plus reference TRBV28 and TRBJ1-1, the full variable domain is DVKVTQSSRYLVKRTGEKVFLECVQDMDHENMFWYRQDPGLGLRLIYFSYDVKMKEKGDIPEGYSVSREKKERFSLILESASTNQTSMYLCASPSRTGGGTEAFFGQGTRLTVV.

This clonotype came up many times. The genes are TRBV10-3 and TRBJ2-7; the D gene is possibly TRBD1 (6 bases). There are 12 residues in the CDR3. The V gene lost 6 bases and the J gene lost 1 base, with 7 bases spanning the gap. The germline CDR1 and CDR2 sequences are ENHRY and SYGVKD. The CDR3 sequence is CAIRTGSYEQYF. The CDR3 DNA sequence: TGTGCCATCAGGACAGGATCCTACGAGCAGTACTTC.

The chain joins TRBV10-3 to TRBJ2-2; TRBD1 is a possible D gene (5 bases). The V end lost 0 bases, the J end lost 0 bases, and 8 bases lay between the germline ends. The CDR3 has 16 amino acids. Looked up from germline, CDR1 is ENHRY and CDR2 is SYGVKD. The CDR3: CAISESAGSNTGELFF. CDR3 nucleotide sequence: TGTGCCATCAGTGAGTCGGCAGGGTCGAACACCGGGGAGCTGTTTTTT.

The V call is TRBV15, the J call TRBJ1-4, with TRBD1 matching over 10 bases. The germline V gene has CDR1 LNHNV and CDR2 YYDKDF (reference sequence). With 1 base clipped from V and 1 base from J, the junction kept 3 bases outside the gene matches. The length of the CDR3 is 17 residues. The CDR3 protein is CATSRAGQGGTNEKLFF. CDR3 in DNA: TGTGCCACCAGCAGAGCTGGACAGGGGGGAACTAATGAAAAACTGTTTTTT.

The chain employs TRBV7-2 and TRBJ2-3, with D possibly TRBD2 on 6 matching bases. Per germline, CDR1 SGHTA and CDR2 FQGNSA. The CDR3 is 14 residues long. V was shortened by 8 bases and J by 0 bases, with 12 bases between the two germline ends. CDR3 in amino acids: CASSTGVSTDTQYF. CDR3 DNA: TGTGCCAGCTCAACGGGGGTCAGCACAGATACGCAGTATTTT. Full variable domain (missing parts from reference TRBV7-2 and TRBJ2-3): GAGVSQSPSNKVTEKGKDVELRCDPISGHTALYWYRQSLGQGLEFLIYFQGNSAPDKSGLPSDRFSAERTGGSVSTLTIQRTQQEDSAVYLCASSTGVSTDTQYFGPGTRLTVL.